These 2 T cell receptor beta chains were all obtained from the same sample, sequenced in a study of T cell responses to AZD1222 COVID-19 vaccine. The table came from immunoSEQ multiplex PCR; TCRdb's copy has only in-frame clones and leaves some out. The sample shows 150,000 to 200,000 clones, roughly 94% of them seen only once. The source was peripheral blood, collected on day 0 of AZD1222 vaccination. All receptors come from an adult in good health.

Only one count was recorded for this clone. The chain couples TRBV5-4 to TRBJ2-5; D is unresolved. Trimming removed 0 bases from V and 0 bases from J, with 6 bases in between. Germline V gene sequence: CDR1 SGHNT, CDR2 YYREEE (reference sequence). The CDR3 runs to 14 residues. CDR3 DNA sequence: TGTGCCAGCAGCTTGGACTACCACCAAGAGACCCAGTACTTC. Translating gives CASSLDYHQETQYF.

The rearrangement uses TRBV10-3 and TRBJ2-6; 9 bases agree with TRBD1. Germline V gives CDR1 ENHRY, CDR2 SYGVKD. The trim removed 2 bases at V and 4 bases at J, leaving 9 bases unmatched. This CDR3 has 18 residues. CDR3 amino acids: CAISEAGTGMRGANVLTF. As DNA, the CDR3 is TGTGCCATCAGTGAGGCCGGGACAGGGATGAGGGGGGCCAACGTCCTGACTTTC.